These 11 T cell receptor beta chains originate from one sample sequenced in a study of PD-L1 blockade in urothelial cancer. Clones were sequenced by immunoSEQ multiplex PCR, and TCRdb holds only the in-frame ones, with some missing. Of about 88,000 clones in the sample, more than 90% were seen once. Sample: PBMCs, taken around atezolizumab (anti-PD-L1) treatment. All receptors derive from a man aged 55 to 69 with urothelial cancer.

The genes are TRBV7-2 and TRBJ2-7, with 9 bases matching TRBD2. Trimming took 5 bases from V and 5 from J; bases not matched to a gene: 4. Germline-derived CDR1 and CDR2 are SGHTA and FQGNSA. The length of the CDR3 is 13 residues. CDR3 in DNA: TGTGCCAGCAGCCGTATAGCGGGAGACGAGCAGTACTTC. Translated, it gives CASSRIAGDEQYF.

The chain links TRBV14 to TRBJ1-1; no clear D. This CDR3 has 16 amino acids. V gave up 0 bases and J gave up 4 bases, with 15 bases separating them. Germline lookup yields CDR1 SGHDN and CDR2 FVKESK. The CDR3 here is CASSQDYAASGTEAFF. CDR3 coding DNA: TGTGCCAGCAGCCAAGACTATGCCGCCTCGGGCACTGAAGCTTTCTTT.

Notes on this clone: The same CDR3 arises from other DNA sequences in this sample as well. The chain couples TRBV9 to TRBJ2-3; the D is unclear. From germline, CDR1 is SGDLS and CDR2 YYNGEE. Trimming removed 0 bases from V and 1 base from J, with 3 bases in between. This CDR3 is built from 13 residues. CDR3 in amino acids: CASSVGGTDTQYF. CDR3 DNA sequence: TGTGCCAGCAGCGTAGGAGGCACAGATACGCAGTATTTT.

The V call is TRBV7-6, the J call TRBJ2-1; weak D call: TRBD1 (5 bases). Germline V gene data show CDR1 as SGHVS and CDR2 as FNYEAQ. The CDR3 covers 14 residues. Trimming removed 1 base at V and 6 bases at J, with 10 bases between. CDR3 DNA sequence: TGTGCCAGCAGCTTAGAGGTTAGGGGCAATGAGCAGTTCTTC. It yields the protein CASSLEVRGNEQFF.

The chain employs TRBV7-9 and TRBJ2-7; TRBD2 might be the D (6 bases). The V end was cut by 2 bases, the J end by 3 bases, with 17 bases between. CDR3 length: 16 amino acids. Germline V gives CDR1 SEHNR, CDR2 FQNEAQ (reference sequence). Written as DNA, the CDR3 is TGTGCCAGCAGCTTAAGTGGCGGGGTGGCGAACTACGAGCAGTACTTC. It yields the protein CASSLSGGVANYEQYF.

This sequence joins TRBV5-4 and TRBJ2-1, with 7 bases lining up with TRBD1. Germline CDR1 is SGHNT and CDR2 is YYREEE (reference sequence). V shed 4 bases, J shed 3 bases, and the junction held 10 bases outside the gene matches. The CDR3 length is 16 residues. The CDR3 loop reads CASSSRQGVVYNEQFF. The CDR3 region has the DNA TGTGCCAGCAGCAGCAGACAGGGAGTGGTCTACAATGAGCAGTTCTTC.

The chain combines TRBV2 with TRBJ1-1; TRBD1 is a possible D gene (5 bases). The CDR3 runs 13 residues. CDR1 and CDR2 (germline): SNHLY, FYNNEI. V was shortened by 2 bases and J by 2 bases, with 6 bases between the two germline ends. The CDR3 nucleotides read TGTGCCAGCAGTGAACAGGGAAACACTGAAGCTTTCTTT. This encodes CASSEQGNTEAFF.

The V call is TRBV7-9, the J call TRBJ2-1; TRBD2 aligns across 10 bases. The CDR3 loop spans 15 amino acids. The germline V gene encodes CDR1 SEHNR and CDR2 FQNEAQ (reference sequence). The junction had 9 bases not matched to a gene; V was cut back by 5 bases and J by 8 bases. The CDR3 region is CASSRTGLARYEQFF. The CDR3 DNA reads as TGTGCCAGCAGCCGAACGGGACTAGCGAGGTATGAGCAGTTCTTC.

The V call is TRBV5-4, the J call TRBJ2-5, with a tentative D call TRBD1 (6 bases). The CDR3 runs 14 residues. In germline, CDR1 is SGHNT, CDR2 YYREEE (reference sequence). With 2 bases removed from V and 0 bases from J, the gap between germline ends came to 8 bases. The CDR3 spells CASSFRTDQETQYF. CDR3 nucleotides: TGTGCCAGCAGCTTCCGGACAGACCAAGAGACCCAGTACTTC.

The chain has TRBV5-1 and TRBJ2-7; the D gene is possibly TRBD2 (8 bases). Germline V lookup: CDR1 SGHRS, CDR2 YFSETQ. Between the trimmed V and J ends, which lost 1 base and 5 bases, there was a span of 16 bases. There are 15 residues in the CDR3. CDR3 coding DNA: TGCGCCAGCAGCTTGCCGGGAGGGGGCCTAAACGAGCAGTACTTC. Translated: CASSLPGGGLNEQYF.

The sample holds one count of this clone. This chain connects TRBV7-9 to TRBJ2-3; tentative D call: TRBD2 (6 bases). The CDR3 length is 15 residues. Germline values: CDR1 SEHNR, CDR2 FQNEAQ (reference sequence). V was shortened by 6 bases and J by 6 bases, with 19 bases between the two germline ends. CDR3 DNA: TGTGCCAGCAGTTCCGGGGGAGGTATGGGGGATACGCAGTATTTT. Amino acids: CASSSGGGMGDTQYF.